This T cell receptor beta chain was sequenced during a study of blood T cell repertoires in COVID-19. Study details: Italy, Spain and the United States were the sources of the convalescent and acute COVID-19 samples. In each case, the material was cDNA or gDNA derived from T cells, B-cell-depleted T cells, or PBMCs.

In the authors' workflow: Reference gene primer amplification yielded estimated nucleated cell counts. Clones were read by immunoSEQ multiplex PCR, and TCRdb kept only the in-frame ones, dropping some. V and J calls plus clone size are reproduced from that table; the DNA served to infer D and trimming. Seen here are hundreds of thousands of clones, 80% to 90% observed once, and the top ten hold around 1%. V gave up 2 bases and J gave up 6 bases; unmatched junction bases: 4. Germline CDR1 is KGHSH and CDR2 is LQKENI. The CDR3 sequence is 15 residues long. This clone was seen a handful of times. Input material: peripheral blood. The sequence derives from a man in his forties with acute or convalescent COVID-19. The V call is TRBV18, the J call TRBJ1-6; 7 bases align to TRBD1. The CDR3 sequence is CASSPGTALNSPLHF. The CDR3 nucleotides are TGTGCCAGCTCACCAGGGACAGCCCTTAATTCACCCCTCCACTTT. The whole variable domain, filled in from reference TRBV18 and TRBJ1-6, reads NAGVMQNPRHLVRRRGQEARLRCSPMKGHSHVYWYRQLPEEGLKFMVYLQKENIIDESGMPKERFSAEFPKEGPSILRIQQVVRGDSAAYFCASSPGTALNSPLHFGNGTRLTVT.